This is a list of T cell receptor beta chains from one sample in a study of blood T cells in healthy people across ages. Using its own MiXCR run on the 5' RACE reads, TCRdb lists one record per CDR3 protein. The repertoire includes approximately 830,000 distinct CDR3 sequences, 55% to 65% of them detected once, and around 30% sits in the top ten. Sequencing was carried out using blood. The receptor set was obtained from a man aged 25-45 years in good health. Each CDR3 is given with its conserved first and last residue. The order of the fields is clone size, D gene, J gene, V gene, CDR3 DNA, CDR3 protein. The D gene is left open where the match is weak. A row's size may be missing; if present it is once, few, many or a size class.

>few|.|TRBJ1-6|TRBV29-1
TGCAGCGTTGACGAAGGAACGGGGACACCCCTCCACTTT
CSVDEGTGTPLHF
>.|.|TRBJ2-7|TRBV20-1
TGCAGTGCATCCACCCTAGCGCTGGCCTACGAGCAGTACTTC
CSASTLALAYEQYF
>.|.|TRBJ2-7|TRBV6-5
TGTGCCAGCAGTCCGGTCCGGACAGCGTCCTACGAGCAGTACTTC
CASSPVRTASYEQYF
>.|TRBD2|TRBJ2-1|TRBV7-3
TGTGCCAGCAGCCCGACTAGCGGGGGGGCCAAAAACAATGAGCAGTTCTTC
CASSPTSGGAKNNEQFF
>once|.|TRBJ1-2|TRBV4-3
TGCGCCAGCGGCCAAGATCGGTCAGTTGCGGCCTATGGCTACACCTTC
CASGQDRSVAAYGYTF
>once|.|TRBJ2-5|TRBV6-5
TGTGCCAGCAGTTACTCGATGGGTTATGGAGAGACCCAGTACTTC
CASSYSMGYGETQYF
>few|.|TRBJ2-7|TRBV5-5
TGTGCCAGCAGAGGCCCCGCGACCTACGAGCAGTACTTC
CASRGPATYEQYF
>.|.|TRBJ2-7|TRBV4-3
TGCGCCAGCAGCCCTGACAGTGACACCTACGAGCAGTACTTC
CASSPDSDTYEQYF
>.|TRBD2|TRBJ2-1|TRBV6-5
TGTGCCAGCAGCCGCCAGGCGGGGGAATCCTACAATGAGCAGTTCTTC
CASSRQAGESYNEQFF
>.|.|TRBJ1-5|TRBV7-9
TGTGCCAGCAGCTTAAAGAGTTCTCAGCCCCAGCATTTT
CASSLKSSQPQHF
>.|.|TRBJ2-7|TRBV20-1
TGCAGTCGTCCGGGGTCCCACGAGCAGTACTTC
CSRPGSHEQYF